This T cell receptor beta chain was captured in a study of cytomegalovirus exposure and HLA in healthy donors (dated 2017 in TCRdb). At the level of the whole study: According to an earlier analysis of 587 of the donors, some 180 million T cells yielded 90 million to 130 million unique TCR beta sequences and about 300 Gb of sequence data. An early release that covered about 600 HLA-typed donors contained approximately 300 gigabases of sequencing data and some 87 million unique TCR sequences. Among the approximately 400 genotyped donors, around 81% belonged to the genetic ancestry cluster associated with self-reported Caucasian donors. The study aimed to test whether signatures of past pathogen exposure could be identified by cataloging public T cell receptors. The study used immunosequencing to profile the T cell repertoires of under 700 subjects and linked those repertoires to cytomegalovirus serostatus. In addition to the first cohort of hundreds of subjects, a separate validation cohort of 120 different subjects was used. To predict cytomegalovirus infection status, the study combined high-throughput TCR immunosequencing, statistical association of individual TCRs with disease status, and machine learning. To study patterns of TCR occurrence, a later analysis re-analyzed previously published TCR beta repertoires from 700 or so donors and added high-resolution HLA genotyping. Rather than drawing on any new phenotypic data, the later analysis identified candidate immune exposures from TCR beta sequences and the way those sequences occurred across donors. An earlier analysis of approximately 640 of the donors applied high-throughput TCR beta sequencing to assess whether each TCR beta V gene segment acted as functional or pseudogenic. Alongside the repertoire data, information on donor age, sex, ethnicity and CMV serostatus was compiled. A later genetic analysis used genome-wide SNP genotypes for 398 of the 666 donors, treating that subset as a discovery cohort. Every repertoire in the discovery cohort had been generated on one and the same sequencing platform. Both class I and class II loci were covered by HLA typing, at four-digit resolution. The number of typed donors differed by locus: about 629-630 for A, B, C, DRB1 and DQB1; 500 to 550 for DQA1; approximately 610 for DPA1; and some 450 for DPB1. Because of strong linkage in the cohort, a handful of DR-DQ haplotypes were treated as single units for association and clustering. Among 398 genotyped donors of the cohort, an average of approximately 250,000 unique TCR beta nucleotide sequences were sequenced per donor, roughly 18% of them non-productive.

The library was generated by the immunoSEQ multiplex PCR assay. For the multiplex PCR, a mixture combining 60 forward primers for TCR Vbeta segments and 13 reverse primers for TCR Jbeta segments was used. A multiplex PCR assay on genomic DNA amplified the CDR3 region of rearranged TCR beta genes. On the Illumina HiSeq System, the amplified TCR beta libraries were sequenced as 87-base-pair reads. From the authors' description of their analysis: A later analysis counted tens of millions of unique TCR beta chains across the 666 repertoires, and 9 million to 14 million of these chains were shared by at least two donors. Raw reads were error-corrected and collapsed into unique sequences by a nearest-neighbor algorithm in which closely related sequences were merged to remove PCR and sequencing errors. Alignment of CDR3 sequences to IMGT reference sequences was used to assign V, D and J gene segments. For a sequence to be retained, a match of at least six nucleotides to both a V gene segment and a J gene segment was required. A rearrangement was called productive if the CDR3 had no stop codons and remained in frame with V and J, and every other rearrangement was called non-productive. CDR3 was defined according to IMGT convention as the region running from the second conserved V-encoded cysteine to the conserved J-encoded phenylalanine. Sequences without an unambiguous match to a single V gene segment were excluded from the earlier analysis of several hundred of the donors. An earlier analysis of several hundred of the donors classified V segments as functional when productive rearrangements were above 56.7% and as segregating when the standard deviation between donors was above 5%. A statistical classification framework was built to diagnose cytomegalovirus status from the catalog of TCR beta chain sequences. In a later analysis, TCR nucleotide sequences were compared against IMGT/GENE-DB human TR gene sequences so that V and J genes could be assigned. The TCRdist pipeline was used in a later analysis to assign CDR3 sequences and most-parsimonious VDJ recombination scenarios. In a later analysis, each TCR beta chain was defined by its CDR3 amino acid sequence together with its V-gene family, and reads lacking a unique V-gene family were excluded. As a way to deal with suspected cross-contamination and a sequencing artifact, a later analysis dropped more than 500 nucleotide sequences that were highly shared and had low generation probability. In a later analysis, a clonal expansion index was calculated for each public chain from normalized within-repertoire ranks of inferred template counts. In a later analysis, generation probabilities were computed using a VDJ recombination model fitted to out-of-frame rearrangements, and the results were checked against IGoR. In a later analysis, hypergeometric tests were used to score TCR-TCR, TCR-HLA and TCR-CMV co-occurrence, with a repertoire-size bias correction applied to TCR pairs. False discovery rates were estimated in a later analysis by permuting HLA or CMV assignments 20 times. In a later analysis, co-occurring TCRs were grouped with DBSCAN, and TCRdist sequence similarity was added when clustering was performed within HLA-allele-positive subsets. Co-occurrence clustering excluded repertoires with fewer than 30,000 or more than 120,000 public chains, plus five with anomalous nucleotide sharing. TCRdb re-hosts the immuneACCESS table, in-frame sequences only. Its copies lack some clones; in the studies checked, an unresolved V gene accounts for under half of them, and the cause for the rest is not known. That table furnishes V, J and clone size, whereas the DNA furnished D and trimming. Within this sample are 120,000 or so clones, with approximately 80% of them counted one time only. Over 1% of the sample goes to the ten largest clones.

The cohort comprised approximately 700 healthy bone marrow donors. All cohort members were sampled while nominally healthy, although unrecorded immune exposures were likely present. CMV serostatus was positive for 289 and negative for about 55% of the roughly 670 cohort members, and was not recorded for this donor. Each donor provided a peripheral blood sample, and peripheral blood mononuclear cells were used for TCR beta sequencing. The Qiagen DNeasy Blood Extraction Kit was used to extract genomic DNA from the blood cell samples. Broad study findings and their caveats: The sequencing pipeline was judged likely to have produced a cluster of highly shared sequence variants as a technical artifact. According to a later analysis, most CMV-associated TCR beta chains appeared to be HLA-restricted, and the HLA associations seemed to be driven largely by CMV exposure. When HLA alleles, especially DR and DQ, strongly co-occurred, TCR associations were difficult to assign to individual alleles. Presence/absence analyses assumed roughly uniform sequencing depth across donors, an assumption that may not hold. Because counts were too low, about 18 rarely observed V segments, including chromosome 9 orphons, were left out of the earlier analysis of some 600 of the donors. Linkage disequilibrium might explain the correlated functional status among segregating V segments, but an unknown experimental factor could not be excluded. In vitro tests confirmed that three of the cytomegalovirus-associated TCR beta chains recognize cytomegalovirus antigens. The classifier was reported to diagnose cytomegalovirus status with high specificity and sensitivity in both the original cohort and the validation cohort. The only immune exposure information available for the cohort was CMV serostatus. Broadly in line with IMGT annotations, most TCR beta V segments showed up in productive rearrangements about 90% or about 30% of the time in an earlier analysis of several hundred of the donors. According to a later analysis, TCR association rates differed among HLA loci, with DRB1 alleles showing the most associated TCRs and HLA-C alleles showing the fewest. In this cohort, only TCR beta chains were sequenced, and detectable features were limited by the absence of alpha or paired-chain data. The study listed 150 to 200 TCR beta chains as associated with cytomegalovirus. In a later analysis, HLA-associated TCR beta chains showed more clonal expansion and lower generation probabilities than non-associated chains that were equally common. Most TCR sequences were observed very rarely across donors, whereas some public TCRs were present in many individuals. The authors suggested that the approach could potentially be generalized to other disease states and immunological phenotypes. A further reported finding was that TCR beta sequences accurately predicted the HLA-A and HLA-B alleles for most subjects in the first cohort. Specific HLA alleles were associated with around 18,000 TCR beta sequences at a false discovery rate of 0.05 in a later analysis. Because HLA typing was missing for some donors at each locus, association tests included only the typed subset. A later genetic analysis associated a missense DCLRE1C variant with V-gene and J-gene trimming of TCR beta chains, and an independent cohort replicated the association. In a later analysis, several top co-occurrence clusters were reported to appear linked to parvovirus B19, influenza, CMV and Epstein-Barr virus. Some IMGT-functional V segments, including TRBV6-2 and TRBV6-3, could not be distinguished by the 87-base-pair reads and were therefore excluded. In a later genetic analysis, fewer N-insertions in productive TCRs were reported among donors in an Asian-associated ancestry cluster than the roughly 670-donor mean.

As for this clone: Its antigen is currently not known. Within one base of it there is no much larger clone, and no base qualities were kept.

Relative to germline, V is missing 3 bases and J is missing 7 bases, with 4 bases of the junction outside any gene match. Including the terminal cysteine and phenylalanine, the CDR3 comprises 13 residues. Of the read, only the CDR3 DNA is kept; its 39 bases are in frame from base 1. According to the germline V gene, CDR1 reads SGHAT and CDR2 reads FQNNGV. Input material: PBMCs. The receptor was derived from a human donor in good health. The chain was built from TRBV11-2 and TRBJ1-2; 8 central bases correspond to TRBD1. The nucleotide sequence reads TGTGCCAGCAGCTTGACAGGGGCAGTTGGCTACACCTTC. This encodes CASSLTGAVGYTF.